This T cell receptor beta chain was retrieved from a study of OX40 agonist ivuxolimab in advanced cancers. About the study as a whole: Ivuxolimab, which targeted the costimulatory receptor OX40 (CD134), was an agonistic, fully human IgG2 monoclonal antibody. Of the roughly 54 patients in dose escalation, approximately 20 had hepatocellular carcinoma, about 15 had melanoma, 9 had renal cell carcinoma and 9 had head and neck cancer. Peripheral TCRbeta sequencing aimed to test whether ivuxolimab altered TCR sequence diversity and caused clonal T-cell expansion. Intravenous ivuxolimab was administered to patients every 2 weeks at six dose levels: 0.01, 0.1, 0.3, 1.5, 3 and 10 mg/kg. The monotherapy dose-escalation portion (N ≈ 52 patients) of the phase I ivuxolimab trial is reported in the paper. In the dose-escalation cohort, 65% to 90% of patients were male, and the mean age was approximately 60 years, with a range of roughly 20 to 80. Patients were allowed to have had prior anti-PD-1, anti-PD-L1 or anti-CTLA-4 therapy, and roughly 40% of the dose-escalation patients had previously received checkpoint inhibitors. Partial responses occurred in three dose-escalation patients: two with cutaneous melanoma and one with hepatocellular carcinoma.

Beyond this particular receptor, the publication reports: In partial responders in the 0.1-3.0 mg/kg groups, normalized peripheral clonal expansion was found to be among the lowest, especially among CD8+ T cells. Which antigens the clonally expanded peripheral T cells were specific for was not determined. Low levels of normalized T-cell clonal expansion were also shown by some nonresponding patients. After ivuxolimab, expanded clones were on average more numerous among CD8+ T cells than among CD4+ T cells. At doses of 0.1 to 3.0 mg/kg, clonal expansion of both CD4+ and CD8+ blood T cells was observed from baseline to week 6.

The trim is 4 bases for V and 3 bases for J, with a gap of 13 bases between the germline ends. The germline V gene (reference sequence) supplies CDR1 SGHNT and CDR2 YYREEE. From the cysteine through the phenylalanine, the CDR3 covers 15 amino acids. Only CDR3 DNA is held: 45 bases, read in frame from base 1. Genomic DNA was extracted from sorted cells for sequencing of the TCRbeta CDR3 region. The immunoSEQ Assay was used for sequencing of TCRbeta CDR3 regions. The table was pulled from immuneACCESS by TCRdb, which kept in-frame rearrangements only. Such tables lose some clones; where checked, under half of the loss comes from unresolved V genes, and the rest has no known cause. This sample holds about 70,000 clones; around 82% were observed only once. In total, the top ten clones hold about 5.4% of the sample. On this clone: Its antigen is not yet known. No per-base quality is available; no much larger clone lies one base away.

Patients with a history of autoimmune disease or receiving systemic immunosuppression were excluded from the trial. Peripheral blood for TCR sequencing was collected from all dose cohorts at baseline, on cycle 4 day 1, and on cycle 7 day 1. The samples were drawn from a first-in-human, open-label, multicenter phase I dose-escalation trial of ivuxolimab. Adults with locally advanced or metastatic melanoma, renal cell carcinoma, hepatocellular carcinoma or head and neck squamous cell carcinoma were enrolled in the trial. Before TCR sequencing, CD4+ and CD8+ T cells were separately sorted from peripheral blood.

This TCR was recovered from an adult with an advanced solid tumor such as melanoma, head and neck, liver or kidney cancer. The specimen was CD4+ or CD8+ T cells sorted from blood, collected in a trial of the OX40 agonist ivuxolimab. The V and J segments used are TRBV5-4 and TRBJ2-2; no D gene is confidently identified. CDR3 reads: CASSQGPDDTGELFF. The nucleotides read TGTGCCAGCAGCCAAGGTCCAGATGACACCGGGGAGCTGTTTTTT.